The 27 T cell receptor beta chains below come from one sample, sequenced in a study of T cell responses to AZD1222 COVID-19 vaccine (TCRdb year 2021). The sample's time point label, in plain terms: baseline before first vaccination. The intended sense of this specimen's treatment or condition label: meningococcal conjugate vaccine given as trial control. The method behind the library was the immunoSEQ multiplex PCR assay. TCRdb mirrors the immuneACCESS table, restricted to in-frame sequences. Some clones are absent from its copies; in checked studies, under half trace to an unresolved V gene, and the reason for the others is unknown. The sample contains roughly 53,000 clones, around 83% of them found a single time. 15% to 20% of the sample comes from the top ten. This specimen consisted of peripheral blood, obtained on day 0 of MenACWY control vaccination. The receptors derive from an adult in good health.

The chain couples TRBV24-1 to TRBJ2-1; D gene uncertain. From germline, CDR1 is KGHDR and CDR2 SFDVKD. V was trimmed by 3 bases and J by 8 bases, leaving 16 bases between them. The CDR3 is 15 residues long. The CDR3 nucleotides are TGTGCCACCAGTGATGGCGGCACGGGTATGGATGAGCAGTTCTTC. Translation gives CATSDGGTGMDEQFF.

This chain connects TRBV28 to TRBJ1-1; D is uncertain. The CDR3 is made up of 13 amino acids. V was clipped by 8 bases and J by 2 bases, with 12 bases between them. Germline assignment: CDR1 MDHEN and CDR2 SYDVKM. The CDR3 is CASPNRHNTEAFF. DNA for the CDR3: TGTGCCAGCCCGAACAGACATAACACTGAAGCTTTCTTT.

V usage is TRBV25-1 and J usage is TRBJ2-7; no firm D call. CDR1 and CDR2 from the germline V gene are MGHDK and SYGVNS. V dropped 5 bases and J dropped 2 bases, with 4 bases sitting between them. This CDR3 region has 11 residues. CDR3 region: CASSSPYEQYF. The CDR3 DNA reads TGTGCCAGCAGTTCCCCCTACGAGCAGTACTTC.

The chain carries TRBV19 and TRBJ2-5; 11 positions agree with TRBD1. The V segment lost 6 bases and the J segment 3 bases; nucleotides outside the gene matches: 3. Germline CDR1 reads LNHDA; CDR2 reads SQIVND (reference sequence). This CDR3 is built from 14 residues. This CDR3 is CASRDRGLEETQYF. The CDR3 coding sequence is TGTGCCAGTAGGGACAGGGGGCTCGAAGAGACCCAGTACTTC.

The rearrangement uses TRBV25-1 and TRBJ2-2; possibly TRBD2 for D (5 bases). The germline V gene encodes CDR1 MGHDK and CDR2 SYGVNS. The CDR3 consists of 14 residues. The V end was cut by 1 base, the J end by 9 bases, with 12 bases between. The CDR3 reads CASSESGGSRELFF. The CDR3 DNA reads TGTGCCAGCAGTGAATCCGGAGGTAGCAGGGAGCTGTTTTTT.

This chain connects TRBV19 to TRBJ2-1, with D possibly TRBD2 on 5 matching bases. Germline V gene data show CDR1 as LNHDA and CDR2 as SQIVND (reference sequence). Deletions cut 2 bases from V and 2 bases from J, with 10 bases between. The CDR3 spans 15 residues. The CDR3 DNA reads TGTGCCAGTAGTATACGTGGGAGTCCCTACAATGAGCAGTTCTTC. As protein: CASSIRGSPYNEQFF.

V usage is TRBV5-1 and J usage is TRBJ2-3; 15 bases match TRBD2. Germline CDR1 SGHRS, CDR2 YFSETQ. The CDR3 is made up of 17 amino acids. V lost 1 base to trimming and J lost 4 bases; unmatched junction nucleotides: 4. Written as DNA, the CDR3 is TGCGCCAGCAGCTTGAAGGGACTAGCGGGAGGCTCAGATACGCAGTATTTT. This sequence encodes CASSLKGLAGGSDTQYF.

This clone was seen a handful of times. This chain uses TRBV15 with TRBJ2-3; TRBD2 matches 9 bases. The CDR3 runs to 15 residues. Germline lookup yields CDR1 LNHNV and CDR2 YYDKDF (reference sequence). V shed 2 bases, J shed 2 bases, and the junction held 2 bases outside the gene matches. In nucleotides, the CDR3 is TGTGCCACCAGCAGACTAGCGGGACACACAGATACGCAGTATTTT. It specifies CATSRLAGHTDTQYF.

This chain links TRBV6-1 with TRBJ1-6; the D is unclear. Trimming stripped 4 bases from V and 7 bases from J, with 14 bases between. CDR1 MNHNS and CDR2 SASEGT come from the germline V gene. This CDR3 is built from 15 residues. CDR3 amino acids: CASSGPTVENSPLHF. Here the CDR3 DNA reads TGTGCCAGCAGTGGCCCGACCGTGGAAAATTCACCCCTCCACTTT.

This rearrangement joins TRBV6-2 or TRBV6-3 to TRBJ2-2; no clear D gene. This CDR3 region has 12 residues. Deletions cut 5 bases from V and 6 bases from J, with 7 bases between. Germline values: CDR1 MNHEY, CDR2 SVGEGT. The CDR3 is CASSPLAGELFF. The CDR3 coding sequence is TGTGCCAGCAGTCCCCTAGCCGGGGAGCTGTTTTTT.

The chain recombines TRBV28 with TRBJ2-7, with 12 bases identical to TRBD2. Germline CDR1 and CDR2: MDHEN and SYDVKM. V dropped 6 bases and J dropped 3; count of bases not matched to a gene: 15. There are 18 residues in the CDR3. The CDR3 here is CASRRFAGTSGRIYEQYF. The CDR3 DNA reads TGTGCCAGCAGGCGTTTTGCGGGAACTAGCGGGAGGATCTACGAGCAGTACTTC.

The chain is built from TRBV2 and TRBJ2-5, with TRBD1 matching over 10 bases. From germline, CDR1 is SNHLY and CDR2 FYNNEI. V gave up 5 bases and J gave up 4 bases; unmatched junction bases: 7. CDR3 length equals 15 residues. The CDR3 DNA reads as TGTGCCAGCAGTATCCCCGGGACAGGGGCAGAGACCCAGTACTTC. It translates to CASSIPGTGAETQYF.

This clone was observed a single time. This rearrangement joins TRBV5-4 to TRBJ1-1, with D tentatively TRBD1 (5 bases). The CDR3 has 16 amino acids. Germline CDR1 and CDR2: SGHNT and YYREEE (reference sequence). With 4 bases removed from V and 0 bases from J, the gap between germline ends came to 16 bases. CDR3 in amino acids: CASSPYRTSMNTEAFF. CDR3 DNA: TGTGCCAGCAGCCCTTACCGGACAAGCATGAACACTGAAGCTTTCTTT.

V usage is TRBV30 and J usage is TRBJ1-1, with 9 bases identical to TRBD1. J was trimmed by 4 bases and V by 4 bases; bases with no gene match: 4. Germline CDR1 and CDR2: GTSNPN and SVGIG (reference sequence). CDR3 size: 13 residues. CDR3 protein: CAWNPTGGTEAFF. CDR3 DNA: TGTGCCTGGAACCCGACAGGGGGCACTGAAGCTTTCTTT.

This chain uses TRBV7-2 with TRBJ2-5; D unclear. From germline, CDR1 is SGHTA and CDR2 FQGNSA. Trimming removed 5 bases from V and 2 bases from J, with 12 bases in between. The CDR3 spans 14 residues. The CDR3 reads CASSIQMGQETQYF. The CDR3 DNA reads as TGTGCCAGCAGCATACAGATGGGGCAAGAGACCCAGTACTTC. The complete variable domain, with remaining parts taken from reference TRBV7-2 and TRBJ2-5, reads GAGVSQSPSNKVTEKGKDVELRCDPISGHTALYWYRQSLGQGLEFLIYFQGNSAPDKSGLPSDRFSAERTGGSVSTLTIQRTQQEDSAVYLCASSIQMGQETQYFGPGTRLLVL.

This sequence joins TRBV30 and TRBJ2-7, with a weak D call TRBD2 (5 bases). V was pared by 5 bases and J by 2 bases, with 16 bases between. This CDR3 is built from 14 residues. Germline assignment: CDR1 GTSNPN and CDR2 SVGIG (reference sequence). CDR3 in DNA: TGTGCCTGGGGCCAGAAGCGGATGCCCTACGAGCAGTACTTC. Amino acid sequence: CAWGQKRMPYEQYF.

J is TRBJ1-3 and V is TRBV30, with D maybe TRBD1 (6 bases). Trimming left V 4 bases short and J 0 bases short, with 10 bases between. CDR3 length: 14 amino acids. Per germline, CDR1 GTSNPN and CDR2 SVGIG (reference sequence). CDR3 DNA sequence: TGTGCCTGGACGGGACAATACTCTGGAAACACCATATATTTT. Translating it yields CAWTGQYSGNTIYF. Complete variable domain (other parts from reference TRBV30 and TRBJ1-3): SQTIHQWPATLVQPVGSPLSLECTVEGTSNPNLYWYRQAAGRGLQLLFYSVGIGQISSEVPQNLSASRPQDRQFILSSKKLLLSDSGFYLCAWTGQYSGNTIYFGEGSWLTVV.

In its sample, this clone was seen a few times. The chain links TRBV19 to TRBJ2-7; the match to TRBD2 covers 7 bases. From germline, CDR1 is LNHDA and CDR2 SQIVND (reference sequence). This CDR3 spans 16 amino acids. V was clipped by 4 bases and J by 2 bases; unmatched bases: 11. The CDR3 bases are TGTGCCAGTAGTACAGCCCTAGCGGCGGGCGCCTACGAGCAGTACTTC. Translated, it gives CASSTALAAGAYEQYF.

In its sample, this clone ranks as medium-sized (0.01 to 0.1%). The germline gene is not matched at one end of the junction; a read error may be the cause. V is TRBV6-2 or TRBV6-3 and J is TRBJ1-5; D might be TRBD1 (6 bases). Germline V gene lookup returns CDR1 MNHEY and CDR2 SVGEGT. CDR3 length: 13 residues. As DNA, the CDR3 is TGTGCCAGCAATTACAGGGCGGACCAGCCCCAGCATTTT. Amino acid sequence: CASNYRADQPQHF.

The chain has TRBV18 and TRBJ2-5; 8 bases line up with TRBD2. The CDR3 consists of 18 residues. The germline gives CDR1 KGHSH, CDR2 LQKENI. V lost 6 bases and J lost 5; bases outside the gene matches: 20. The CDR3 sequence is CASSELLRRGGFSETQYF. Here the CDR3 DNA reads TGTGCCAGCTCTGAACTCCTCCGGCGCGGGGGGTTTAGCGAGACCCAGTACTTC. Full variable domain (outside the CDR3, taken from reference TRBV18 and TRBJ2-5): NAGVMQNPRHLVRRRGQEARLRCSPMKGHSHVYWYRQLPEEGLKFMVYLQKENIIDESGMPKERFSAEFPKEGPSILRIQQVVRGDSAAYFCASSELLRRGGFSETQYFGPGTRLLVL.

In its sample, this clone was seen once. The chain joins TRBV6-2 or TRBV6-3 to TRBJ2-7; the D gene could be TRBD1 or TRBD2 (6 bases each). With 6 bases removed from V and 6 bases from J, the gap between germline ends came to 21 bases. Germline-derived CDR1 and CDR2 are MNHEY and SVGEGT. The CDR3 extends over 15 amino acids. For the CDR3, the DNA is TGTGCCAGCAGCAACGGGGCAGGGGCCGGGGGCGAGCAGTACTTC. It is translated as CASSNGAGAGGEQYF.

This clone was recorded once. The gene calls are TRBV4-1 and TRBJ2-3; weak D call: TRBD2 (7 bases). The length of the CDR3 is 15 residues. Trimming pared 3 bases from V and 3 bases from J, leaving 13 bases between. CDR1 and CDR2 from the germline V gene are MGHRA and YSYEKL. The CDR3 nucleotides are TGCGCCAGCAGCCAGGGAGGGGGGGCGACAGATACGCAGTATTTT. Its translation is CASSQGGGATDTQYF.

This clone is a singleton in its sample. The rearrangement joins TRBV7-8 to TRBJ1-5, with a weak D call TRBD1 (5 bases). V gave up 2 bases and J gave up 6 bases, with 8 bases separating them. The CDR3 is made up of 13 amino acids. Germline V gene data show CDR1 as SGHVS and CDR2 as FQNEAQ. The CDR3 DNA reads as TGTGCCAGCAGCTTATCCCAGGGTCAGCCCCAGCATTTT. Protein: CASSLSQGQPQHF.

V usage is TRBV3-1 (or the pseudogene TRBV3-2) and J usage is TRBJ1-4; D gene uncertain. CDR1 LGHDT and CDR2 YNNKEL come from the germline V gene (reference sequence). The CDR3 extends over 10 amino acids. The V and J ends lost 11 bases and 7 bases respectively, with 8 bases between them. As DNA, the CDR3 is TGTGCCGCCGGGAGTGAAAAACTGTTTTTT. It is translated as CAAGSEKLFF.

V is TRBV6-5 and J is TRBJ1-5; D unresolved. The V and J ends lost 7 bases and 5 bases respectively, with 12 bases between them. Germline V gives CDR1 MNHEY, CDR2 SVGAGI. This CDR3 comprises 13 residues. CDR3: CASTASLDQPQHF. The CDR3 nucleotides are TGTGCCAGCACCGCATCTCTGGATCAGCCCCAGCATTTT.

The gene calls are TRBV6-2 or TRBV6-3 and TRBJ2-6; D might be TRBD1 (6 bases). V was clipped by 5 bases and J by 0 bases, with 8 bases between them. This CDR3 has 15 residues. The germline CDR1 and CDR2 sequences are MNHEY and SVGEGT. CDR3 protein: CASSRDNSGANVLTF. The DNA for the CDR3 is TGTGCCAGCAGTCGGGACAACTCTGGGGCCAACGTCCTGACTTTC.

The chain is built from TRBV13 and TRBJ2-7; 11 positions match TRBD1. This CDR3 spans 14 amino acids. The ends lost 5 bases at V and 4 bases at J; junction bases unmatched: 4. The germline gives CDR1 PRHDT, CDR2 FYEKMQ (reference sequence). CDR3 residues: CASSADRGRYEQYF. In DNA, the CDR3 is TGTGCCAGCAGCGCGGACAGGGGGCGTTACGAGCAGTACTTC.